The rows below give T cell receptor beta chains drawn from one sample of a study of early T cells in non-severe SARS-CoV-2 infection. Each CDR3 protein gets one entry after TCRdb re-called the 5' RACE reads with MiXCR. The sample records approximately 70,000 distinct CDR3 sequences, approximately 5% being singletons. The sample in question was whole blood, obtained at baseline. The receptor set was obtained from an adult who was a healthcare worker with PCR-confirmed SARS-CoV-2 infection or an uninfected control (not recorded which). Both conserved end residues are part of each CDR3. Fields, in order: D gene, J gene, V gene, clone size, CDR3 DNA, CDR3 protein. D genes are given only for firm matches. The listing skips clone size in some rows; elsewhere it reads once, few, many or a size class.

>NA|TRBJ2-3|TRBV21-1|few
TGTGCCAGCAGCACCGCTAGACCAGATACGCAGTATTTT
CASSTARPDTQYF
>NA|TRBJ2-7|TRBV20-1|many
TGCAGTGCTAGCTCCCGTCTCCGGGGCCTCACGAACTTC
CSASSRLRGLTNF
>TRBD2|TRBJ2-7|TRBV11-2|many
TGTGCCAGCAGCTTAAGGGGAGTAGCGGGCCCCTACGAGCAGTACTTC
CASSLRGVAGPYEQYF
>TRBD1|TRBJ1-1|TRBV14|NA
TGTGCCAGCAGCCAAGCTCAGGGGGCGCGGACTGAAGCTTTCTTT
CASSQAQGARTEAFF
>TRBD2|TRBJ2-3|TRBV28|NA
TGTGCCAGCGGGGGGGGTAACGGCACAGATACGCAGTATTTT
CASGGGNGTDTQYF
>NA|TRBJ1-2|TRBV5-1|few
TGCGCCAGCAGCTTGGGACAGTCTTCTGGCTACACCTTC
CASSLGQSSGYTF
>NA|TRBJ2-7|TRBV9|NA
TGTGCCAGCAGCGTAGGCCCGGGGTCCTACGAGCAGTACTTC
CASSVGPGSYEQYF
>TRBD2|TRBJ2-3|TRBV5-1|NA
TGCGCCAGCAGCTTGGGGACTAGCGCAGATACGCAGTATTTT
CASSLGTSADTQYF
>NA|TRBJ1-5|TRBV2|few
TGTGCCATTACACTTCAGGGTAACCAGCCCCAGCATTTT
CAITLQGNQPQHF
>TRBD1|TRBJ2-1|TRBV28|many
TGTGCCAGCAGTTTAAATCTGGGACAGGGGAAGTACAATGAGCAGTTCTTC
CASSLNLGQGKYNEQFF
>NA|TRBJ2-2|TRBV6-2/TRBV6-3|NA
TGTGCCAGCAGTGACACCGGGGAGCTGTTTTTT
CASSDTGELFF
>TRBD2|TRBJ2-1|TRBV23-1|NA
TGCGCCAGCAGTCAACCCGGACTAGCGGGAGCCACGAGCTCCTACAATGAGCAGTTCTTC
CASSQPGLAGATSSYNEQFF
>TRBD2|TRBJ2-7|TRBV4-2|many
TGTGCCAGCAGCCTAGTAGCGGGAGGGCAGGGCGAGCAGTACTTC
CASSLVAGGQGEQYF
>NA|TRBJ2-3|TRBV24-1|many
TGTGCCACCAGTGGAGGCGCAGATACGCAGTATTTT
CATSGGADTQYF
>NA|TRBJ2-1|TRBV6-1|many
TGTGCCAGCAGTGAATCGTGGGAACGGTACAATGAGCAGTTCTTC
CASSESWERYNEQFF
>NA|TRBJ2-7|TRBV7-2|few
TGTGCCAGCAGCCGGACGGATCTCTACGAGCAGTACTTC
CASSRTDLYEQYF
>TRBD2|TRBJ2-3|TRBV28|NA
TGTGCCAGCAGCCCCCTCGCTAGCGGTAGCACAGATACGCAGTATTTT
CASSPLASGSTDTQYF